One sample yielded the 28 T cell receptor beta chains listed below, sequenced in a study of T cell responses to AZD1222 COVID-19 vaccine (dated by TCRdb to the early 2020s). The protocol used for the library was the immunoSEQ multiplex PCR assay. This immuneACCESS table, as held by TCRdb, lists in-frame sequences with V and J called but not all clones. Of the missing ones, under half trace to an unresolved V gene in checked studies; the others have no known cause. This sample is represented by roughly 18,000 clones; around four fifths of them were singletons. 13% to 15% of the sample is in the top ten clones. The time point label corresponds to: about 28 days (+/-7) after the second vaccine dose. Sequenced material: peripheral blood, taken 28 days after the second AZD1222 dose. These receptors were obtained from an adult who received the AZD1222 COVID-19 vaccine.

In its sample, this clone was seen a few times. In DNA, the CDR3 is TGTGCCAGCAGCCCCGAGAGGGGGTATAATTCACCCCTCCACTTT. Translating it yields CASSPERGYNSPLHF. The gene calls are TRBV5-4 and TRBJ1-6, with D possibly matching TRBD1 (6 bases). This CDR3 spans 15 amino acids. Trimming shortened V by 4 bases and J by 4 bases, and 12 bases separated the two germline ends. Germline V gives CDR1 SGHNT, CDR2 YYREEE (reference sequence).

The chain joins TRBV7-9 to TRBJ1-6; the D gene is possibly TRBD1 (6 bases). V was pared by 5 bases and J by 7 bases, with 18 bases between. Germline CDR1 SEHNR, CDR2 FQNEAQ (reference sequence). This CDR3 region has 16 residues. The CDR3 loop reads CASSLPGAGGNSPLHF. The CDR3 DNA follows: TGTGCCAGCAGCCTCCCGGGGGCAGGAGGGAATTCACCCCTCCACTTT.

V usage is TRBV19 and J usage is TRBJ2-1, with 7 positions matching TRBD1. CDR3 length: 15 residues. Germline-derived CDR1 and CDR2 are LNHDA and SQIVND (reference sequence). The J segment lost 0 bases and the V segment lost 8 bases, leaving 7 bases of the junction unmatched. The CDR3 DNA sequence: TGTGCCAGTTCCCTGGCAGGGGGCTCCTACAATGAGCAGTTCTTC. Translation: CASSLAGGSYNEQFF.

V gene TRBV5-6 combines with J gene TRBJ1-5; TRBD1 aligns across 7 bases. Germline assignment: CDR1 SGHDT and CDR2 YYEEEE. The CDR3 is made up of 16 amino acids. Trimming removed 2 bases from V and 4 bases from J; junction bases left unmatched: 9. CDR3 DNA: TGTGCCAGCAGCTTAGTAGGAGGGGGCGGAAATCAGCCCCAGCATTTT. It encodes CASSLVGGGGNQPQHF.

This chain's CDR3 is CSAALGVYGYTF. In DNA, the CDR3 is TGCAGCGCTGCCCTGGGGGTCTATGGCTACACCTTC. The genes are TRBV29-1 and TRBJ1-2; maybe TRBD1 (5 bases). V was pared by 7 bases and J by 4 bases, with 13 bases between. Germline V gene sequence: CDR1 SQVTM, CDR2 ANQGSEA. The CDR3 covers 12 residues.

This clone was seen once. The chain has TRBV12-3 or TRBV12-4 and TRBJ1-1; maybe TRBD1 (6 bases). The V end was cut by 7 bases, the J end by 6 bases, with 12 bases between. The CDR3 sequence is 12 residues long. The chain's CDR3 is CASTTTGPEAFF. The DNA of the CDR3 is TGTGCCAGCACCACCACAGGGCCTGAAGCTTTCTTT.

The chain employs TRBV19 and TRBJ1-6; D call uncertain. Germline CDR1 LNHDA, CDR2 SQIVND (reference sequence). The CDR3 is 13 residues long. With 3 bases removed from V and 7 bases from J, the gap between germline ends came to 7 bases. The CDR3 protein is CASSMDWNSPLHF. In DNA, the CDR3 is TGTGCCAGTAGTATGGACTGGAATTCACCCCTCCACTTT.

The chain employs TRBV28 and TRBJ1-5; 7 bases match TRBD1. The CDR3 contains 16 residues. Germline assignment: CDR1 MDHEN and CDR2 SYDVKM. Losses at the gene ends were 4 bases for V and 1 base for J; bases not matched to a gene: 7. CDR3 region: CASSSYRGASNQPQHF. DNA for the CDR3: TGTGCCAGCAGTTCTTACAGGGGAGCCAGCAATCAGCCCCAGCATTTT.

This rearrangement joins TRBV5-6 to TRBJ2-7; 8 bases are a match to TRBD2. CDR1 and CDR2 from the germline V gene are SGHDT and YYEEEE. Trimming removed 4 bases from V and 7 bases from J; junction bases left unmatched: 13. The CDR3 runs 15 residues. The CDR3 spells CASSPAGGARGEQYF. CDR3 coding DNA: TGTGCCAGCAGCCCAGCCGGGGGGGCCCGTGGGGAGCAGTACTTC.

V gene TRBV29-1 combines with J gene TRBJ2-7, with 12 bases fitting TRBD2. Germline CDR1 SQVTM, CDR2 ANQGSEA. The CDR3 contains 14 residues. The trim removed 6 bases at V and 1 base at J, leaving 4 bases unmatched. The CDR3 sequence: CSVQGLAGSYEQYF. For the CDR3, the DNA is TGCAGCGTGCAGGGACTAGCGGGTTCCTACGAGCAGTACTTC.

The rearrangement joins TRBV14 to TRBJ1-6; D is possibly TRBD1 (6 bases). This CDR3 has 16 amino acids. V gave up 4 bases and J gave up 5 bases, with 15 bases separating them. Germline V gene sequence: CDR1 SGHDN, CDR2 FVKESK. The CDR3 DNA sequence: TGTGCCAGCAGCCGGTTTAGTAGGACAGATAATTCACCCCTCCACTTT. Its protein is CASSRFSRTDNSPLHF.

This clone was counted only a few times. The genes are TRBV4-3 and TRBJ2-2; D is ambiguous. Per the germline V gene, CDR1 is LGHNA and CDR2 is YSLEER. The CDR3 consists of 14 residues. Trimming removed 0 bases from V and 3 bases from J, with 5 bases in between. DNA for the CDR3: TGCGCCAGCAGCCAAGAGACCTACACCGGGGAGCTGTTTTTT. Translating it yields CASSQETYTGELFF.

This clone was found a few times. This chain links TRBV5-4 with TRBJ1-2; 7 bases match TRBD1. CDR3 length equals 15 residues. The germline V gene has CDR1 SGHNT and CDR2 YYREEE (reference sequence). Trimming at V came to 4 bases and at J to 7 bases, leaving 13 bases not matched to a gene. CDR3 loop: CASSPMGQHSGGYTF. For the CDR3, the DNA is TGTGCCAGCAGCCCGATGGGACAGCACAGCGGTGGCTACACCTTC.

This clone was counted only a few times. V usage is TRBV6-4 and J usage is TRBJ1-1, with D perhaps TRBD1 (5 bases). Trimming removed 3 bases from V and 3 bases from J, with 11 bases in between. Per germline, CDR1 MRHNA and CDR2 SNTAGT. This CDR3 is 14 amino acids long. CDR3 in DNA: TGTGCCAGCAGTGAATCGGGGGAGGACACTGAAGCTTTCTTT. Translation gives CASSESGEDTEAFF.

This clone ranks as hyperexpanded (1% or more). The chain is built from TRBV14 and TRBJ1-2; no firm D call. Between the trimmed V and J ends, which lost 0 bases and 8 bases, there was a span of 10 bases. The CDR3 extends over 13 amino acids. CDR1 SGHDN and CDR2 FVKESK come from the germline V gene. The DNA for the CDR3 is TGTGCCAGCAGCCAAGATAGGAGAGGCGGCTACACCTTC. This translates into CASSQDRRGGYTF.

In this sample, this clone turned up a few times. The chain carries TRBV19 and TRBJ1-5, with 7 bases lining up with TRBD1. Germline V gene lookup returns CDR1 LNHDA and CDR2 SQIVND (reference sequence). Losses at the gene ends were 5 bases for V and 7 bases for J; bases not matched to a gene: 5. The CDR3 has 13 amino acids. In nucleotides, the CDR3 is TGTGCCAGTAGTGTCCCAGGGGGGCAGCCCCAGCATTTT. Amino acids: CASSVPGGQPQHF.

The chain has TRBV3-1 (or the pseudogene TRBV3-2) and TRBJ2-3; 14 bases map to TRBD2. V gave up 4 bases and J gave up 4 bases; unmatched junction bases: 4. The CDR3 runs 16 residues. The germline V gene encodes CDR1 LGHDT and CDR2 YNNKEL (reference sequence). This CDR3 reads CASSRTSGGFADTQYF. CDR3 DNA: TGTGCCAGCAGCCGGACTAGCGGGGGGTTTGCAGATACGCAGTATTTT.

V usage is TRBV13 and J usage is TRBJ2-1, with D unresolved. CDR1 is PRHDT, CDR2 FYEKMQ, per germline (reference sequence). V lost 4 bases and J 0 bases, leaving 4 bases between the germline ends. The length of the CDR3 is 13 residues. DNA of the CDR3: TGTGCCAGCAGCTCAAGCTCCTACAATGAGCAGTTCTTC. Amino acid sequence: CASSSSSYNEQFF.

The chain joins TRBV11-3 to TRBJ2-3, with D possibly being TRBD1 or TRBD2 (6 bases each). Deletions cut 2 bases from V and 3 bases from J, with 12 bases between. Germline lookup yields CDR1 SGHNT and CDR2 YENEEA. The CDR3 extends over 15 amino acids. CDR3: CASSLHGGGTDTQYF. In DNA, the CDR3 is TGTGCCAGCAGCTTACACGGGGGCGGAACAGATACGCAGTATTTT.

This clone was picked up one time. DNA of the CDR3: TGCGCCAGCAGCCAAGGAGGTGAGGGGTCACCCCTCCACTTT. As protein: CASSQGGEGSPLHF. The chain links TRBV4-1 to TRBJ1-6, with D maybe TRBD1 (5 bases). The V gene lost 1 base and the J gene lost 10 bases, with 11 bases spanning the gap. The CDR3 is 14 residues long. The V gene's germline CDR1 is MGHRA and CDR2 YSYEKL.

The CDR3 DNA follows: TGTGCTAGTGGTTTGGGACAGGGAGAGGGCTACACCTTC. Its translation: CASGLGQGEGYTF. V usage is TRBV12-5 and J usage is TRBJ1-2; 7 bases fit TRBD1. CDR1 and CDR2 from the germline V gene are LGHNT and FRNRAP. The CDR3 contains 13 residues. The V and J ends lost 1 base and 8 bases, in that order; junction bases with no gene match: 4. Supplemented by reference TRBV12-5 and TRBJ1-2, the full variable domain reads DARVTQTPRHKVTEMGQEVTMRCQPILGHNTVFWYRQTMMQGLELLAYFRNRAPLDDSGMPKDRFSAEMPDATLATLKIQPSEPRDSAVYFCASGLGQGEGYTFGSGTRLTVV.

The chain employs TRBV7-2 and TRBJ2-2; tentative D call: TRBD1 (7 bases). The CDR3 is 17 residues long. The ends were cut back, 4 bases at V and 7 bases at J, with 22 bases in the middle. The germline V gene encodes CDR1 SGHTA and CDR2 FQGNSA. The DNA of the CDR3 is TGTGCCAGCAGCTGGAGGGCCAACACAGGGGAGGACGGGGAGCTGTTTTTT. Protein sequence: CASSWRANTGEDGELFF. Looking up the rest from reference TRBV7-2 and TRBJ2-2 gives the full variable domain: GAGVSQSPSNKVTEKGKDVELRCDPISGHTALYWYRQSLGQGLEFLIYFQGNSAPDKSGLPSDRFSAERTGGSVSTLTIQRTQQEDSAVYLCASSWRANTGEDGELFFGEGSRLTVL.

This chain links TRBV12-3 or TRBV12-4 with TRBJ1-4, with unresolved D. CDR3 length: 12 residues. Trimming stripped 1 base from V and 13 bases from J, with 10 bases between. CDR3 sequence reads: CASSLVEKRLFF. In DNA, the CDR3 is TGTGCCAGCAGTTTAGTAGAGAAAAGACTGTTTTTT.

The CDR3 DNA reads as TGTGCCATCAGTGGACAGTCAGGGCCCGAGGCTGAAGCTTTCTTT. Its protein is CAISGQSGPEAEAFF. The genes are TRBV10-3 and TRBJ1-1; maybe TRBD1 (5 bases). The ends were cut back, 4 bases at V and 6 bases at J, with 18 bases in the middle. CDR3 length: 15 residues. Germline V gene sequence: CDR1 ENHRY, CDR2 SYGVKD.

The chain carries TRBV7-2 and TRBJ2-1, with TRBD2 matching over 12 bases. V dropped 5 bases and J dropped 7; count of bases not matched to a gene: 6. CDR3 length equals 15 residues. Germline V lookup: CDR1 SGHTA, CDR2 FQGNSA. The CDR3 sequence is CASSAWTSGVNEQFF. The DNA of the CDR3 is TGTGCCAGCAGCGCATGGACTAGCGGGGTAAATGAGCAGTTCTTC.

This clone was detected a few times. The chain uses TRBV3-1 (or the pseudogene TRBV3-2) and TRBJ1-2; D may be TRBD1 (6 bases). Trimming cost V 4 bases and J 2 bases, with 14 bases left between them. CDR1 is LGHDT and CDR2 is YNNKEL in the germline V gene (reference sequence). This CDR3 comprises 15 residues. CDR3 DNA: TGTGCCAGCAGCCCTGAGCAGGGGAGCAACTATGGCTACACCTTC. This sequence encodes CASSPEQGSNYGYTF.

This clone was seen more than once but under ten times. This chain links TRBV3-1 (or the pseudogene TRBV3-2) with TRBJ2-2, with D unclear. Trimming left V 3 bases short and J 2 bases short, with 7 bases between. The CDR3 has 14 amino acids. Germline lookup yields CDR1 LGHDT and CDR2 YNNKEL (reference sequence). CDR3 sequence (DNA): TGTGCCAGCAGCCAGGAAGGAAACACCGGGGAGCTGTTTTTT. It translates to CASSQEGNTGELFF.

This clone appeared a few times. V is TRBV13 and J is TRBJ2-3; 9 bases are shared with TRBD1. The CDR3 is 15 residues long. CDR1 and CDR2 from the germline V gene are PRHDT and FYEKMQ (reference sequence). The V and J ends lost 5 bases and 1 base, in that order; junction bases with no gene match: 4. The CDR3 sequence: CASSPRTGGTDTQYF. CDR3 nucleotide sequence: TGTGCCAGCAGCCCGCGGACAGGGGGCACAGATACGCAGTATTTT.